This TCR beta chain was captured by sequencing in a study of shared clonotypes between healthy human individuals. Turning to this clone: This CDR3 is also generated by other DNA sequences in the sample.

Trimming shortened V by 1 base and J by 2 bases, and 5 bases separated the two germline ends. CDR3 length equals 13 residues. Germline CDR1 reads SGHAT; CDR2 reads FQNNGV. Method: immunoSEQ multiplex PCR; TCRdb's copy keeps in-frame clones and lacks some. The sample carries over 2 million clones, less than 95% recorded once. What was sequenced was naive CD4+ T cells from PBMCs. Subset in this sample: CD45RA+ positively selected. This clonotype was obtained from a man aged 18 to 35 in good health. Some clones in this sample may be carry-over from other donors' samples. This chain connects TRBV11-2 to TRBJ1-1, with unresolved D. CDR3 coding DNA: TGTGCCAGCAGCTTAGGGTTAAACACTGAAGCTTTCTTT. This gives the protein CASSLGLNTEAFF. Using reference TRBV11-2 and TRBJ1-1 for the parts outside the CDR3, the full variable domain is EAGVAQSPRYKIIEKRQSVAFWCNPISGHATLYWYQQILGQGPKLLIQFQNNGVVDDSQLPKDRFSAERLKGVDSTLKIQPAKLEDSAVYLCASSLGLNTEAFFGQGTRLTVV.